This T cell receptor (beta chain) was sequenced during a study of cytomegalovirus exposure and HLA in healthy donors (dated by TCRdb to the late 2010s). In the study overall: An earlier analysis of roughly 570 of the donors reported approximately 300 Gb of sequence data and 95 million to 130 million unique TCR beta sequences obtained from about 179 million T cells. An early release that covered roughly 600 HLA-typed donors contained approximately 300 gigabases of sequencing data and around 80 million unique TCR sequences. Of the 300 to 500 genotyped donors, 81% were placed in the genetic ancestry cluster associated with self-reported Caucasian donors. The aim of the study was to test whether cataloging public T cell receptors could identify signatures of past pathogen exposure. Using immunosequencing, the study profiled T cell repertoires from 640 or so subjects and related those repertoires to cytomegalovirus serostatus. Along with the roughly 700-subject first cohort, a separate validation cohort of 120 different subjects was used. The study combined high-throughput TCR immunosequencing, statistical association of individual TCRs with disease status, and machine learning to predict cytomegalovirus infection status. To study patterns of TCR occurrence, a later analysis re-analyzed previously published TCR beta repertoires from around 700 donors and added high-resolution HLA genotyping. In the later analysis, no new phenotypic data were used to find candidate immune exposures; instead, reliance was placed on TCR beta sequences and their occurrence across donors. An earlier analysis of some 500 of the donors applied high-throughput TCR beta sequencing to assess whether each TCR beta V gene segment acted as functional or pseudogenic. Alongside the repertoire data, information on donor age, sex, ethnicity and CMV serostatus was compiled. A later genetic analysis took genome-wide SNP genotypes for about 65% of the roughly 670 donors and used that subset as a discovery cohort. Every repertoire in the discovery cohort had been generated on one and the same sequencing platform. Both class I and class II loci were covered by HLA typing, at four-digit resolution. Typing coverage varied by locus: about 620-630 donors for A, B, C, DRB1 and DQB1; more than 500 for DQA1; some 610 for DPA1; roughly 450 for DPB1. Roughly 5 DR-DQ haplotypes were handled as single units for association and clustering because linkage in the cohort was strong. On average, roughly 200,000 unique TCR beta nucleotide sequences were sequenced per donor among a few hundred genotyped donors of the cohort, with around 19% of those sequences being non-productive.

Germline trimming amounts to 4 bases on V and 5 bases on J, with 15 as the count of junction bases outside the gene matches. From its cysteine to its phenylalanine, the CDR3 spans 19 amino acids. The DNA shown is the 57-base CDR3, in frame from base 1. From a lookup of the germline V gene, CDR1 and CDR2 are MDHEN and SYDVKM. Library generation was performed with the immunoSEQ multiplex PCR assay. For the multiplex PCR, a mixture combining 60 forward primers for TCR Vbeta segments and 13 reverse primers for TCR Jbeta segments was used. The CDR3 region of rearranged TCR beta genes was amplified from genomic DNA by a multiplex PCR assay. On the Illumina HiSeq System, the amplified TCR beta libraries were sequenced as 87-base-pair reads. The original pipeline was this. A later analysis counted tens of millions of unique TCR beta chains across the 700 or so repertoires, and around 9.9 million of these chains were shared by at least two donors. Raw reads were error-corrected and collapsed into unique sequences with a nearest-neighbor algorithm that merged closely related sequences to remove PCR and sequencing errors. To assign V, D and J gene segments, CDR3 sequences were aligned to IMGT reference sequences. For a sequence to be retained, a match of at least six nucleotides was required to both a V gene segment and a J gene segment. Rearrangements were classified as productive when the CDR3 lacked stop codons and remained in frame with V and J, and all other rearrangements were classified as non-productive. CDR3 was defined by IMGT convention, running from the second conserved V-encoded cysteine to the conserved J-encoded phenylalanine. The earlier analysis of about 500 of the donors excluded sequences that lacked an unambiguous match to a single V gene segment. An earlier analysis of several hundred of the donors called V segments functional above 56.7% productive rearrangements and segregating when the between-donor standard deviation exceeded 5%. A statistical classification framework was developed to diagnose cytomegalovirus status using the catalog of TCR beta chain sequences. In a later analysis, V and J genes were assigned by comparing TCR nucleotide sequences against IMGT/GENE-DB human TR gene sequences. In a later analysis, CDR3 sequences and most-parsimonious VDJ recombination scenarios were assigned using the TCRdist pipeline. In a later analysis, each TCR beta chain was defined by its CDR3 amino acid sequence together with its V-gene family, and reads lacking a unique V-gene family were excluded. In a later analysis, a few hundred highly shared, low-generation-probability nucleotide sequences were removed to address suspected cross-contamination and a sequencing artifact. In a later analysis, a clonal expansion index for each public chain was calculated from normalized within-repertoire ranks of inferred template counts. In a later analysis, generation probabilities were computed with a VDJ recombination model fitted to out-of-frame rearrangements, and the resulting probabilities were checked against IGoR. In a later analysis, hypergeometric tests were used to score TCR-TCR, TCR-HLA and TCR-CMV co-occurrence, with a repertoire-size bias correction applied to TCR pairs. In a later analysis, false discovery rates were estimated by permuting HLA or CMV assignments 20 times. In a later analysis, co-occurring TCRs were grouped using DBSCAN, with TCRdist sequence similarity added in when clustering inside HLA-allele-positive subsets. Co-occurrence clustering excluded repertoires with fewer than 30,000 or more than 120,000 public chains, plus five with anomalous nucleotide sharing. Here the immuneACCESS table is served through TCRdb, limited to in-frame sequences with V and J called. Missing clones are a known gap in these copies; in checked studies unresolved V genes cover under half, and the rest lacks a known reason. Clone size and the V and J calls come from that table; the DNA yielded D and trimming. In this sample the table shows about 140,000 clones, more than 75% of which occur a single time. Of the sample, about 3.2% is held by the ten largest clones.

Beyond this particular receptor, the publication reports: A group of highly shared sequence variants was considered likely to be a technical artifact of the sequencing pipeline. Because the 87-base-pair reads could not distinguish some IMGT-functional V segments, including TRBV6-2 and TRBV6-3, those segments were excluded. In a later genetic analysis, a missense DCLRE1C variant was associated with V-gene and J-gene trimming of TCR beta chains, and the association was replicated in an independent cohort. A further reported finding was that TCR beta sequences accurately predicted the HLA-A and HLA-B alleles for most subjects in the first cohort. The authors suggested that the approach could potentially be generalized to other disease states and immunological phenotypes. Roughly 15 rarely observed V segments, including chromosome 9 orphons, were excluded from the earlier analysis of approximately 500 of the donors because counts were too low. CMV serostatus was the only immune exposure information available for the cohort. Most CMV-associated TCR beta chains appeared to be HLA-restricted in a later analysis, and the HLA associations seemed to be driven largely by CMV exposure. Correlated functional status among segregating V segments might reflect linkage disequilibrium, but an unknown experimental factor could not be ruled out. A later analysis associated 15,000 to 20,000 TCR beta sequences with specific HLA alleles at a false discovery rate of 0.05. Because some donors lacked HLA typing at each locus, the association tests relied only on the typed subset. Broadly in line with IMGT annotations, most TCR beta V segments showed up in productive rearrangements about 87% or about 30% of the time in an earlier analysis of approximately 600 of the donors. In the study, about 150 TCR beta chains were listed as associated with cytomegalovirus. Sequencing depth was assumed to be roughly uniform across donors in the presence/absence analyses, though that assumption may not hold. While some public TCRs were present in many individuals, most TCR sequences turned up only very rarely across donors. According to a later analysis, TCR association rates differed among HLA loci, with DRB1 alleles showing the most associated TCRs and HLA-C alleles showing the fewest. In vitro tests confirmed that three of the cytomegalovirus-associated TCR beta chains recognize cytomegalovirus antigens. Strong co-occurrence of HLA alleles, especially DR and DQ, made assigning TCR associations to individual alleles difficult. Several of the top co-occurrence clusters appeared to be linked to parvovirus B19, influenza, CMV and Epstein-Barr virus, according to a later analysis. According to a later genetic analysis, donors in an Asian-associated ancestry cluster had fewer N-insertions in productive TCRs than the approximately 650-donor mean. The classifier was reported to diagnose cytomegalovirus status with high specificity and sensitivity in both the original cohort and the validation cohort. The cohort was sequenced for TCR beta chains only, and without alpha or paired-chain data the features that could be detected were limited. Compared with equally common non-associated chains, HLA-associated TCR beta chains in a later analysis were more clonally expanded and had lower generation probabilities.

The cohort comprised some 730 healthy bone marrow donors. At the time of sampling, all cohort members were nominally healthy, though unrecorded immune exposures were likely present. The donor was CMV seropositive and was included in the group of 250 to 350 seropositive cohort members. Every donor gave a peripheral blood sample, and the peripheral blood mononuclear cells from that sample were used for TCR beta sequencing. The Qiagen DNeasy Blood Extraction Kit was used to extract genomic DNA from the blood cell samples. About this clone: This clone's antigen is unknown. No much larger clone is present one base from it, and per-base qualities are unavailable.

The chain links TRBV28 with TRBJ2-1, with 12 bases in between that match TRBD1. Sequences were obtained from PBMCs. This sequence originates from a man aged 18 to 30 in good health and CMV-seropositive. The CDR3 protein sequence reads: CASSSRTRDRGQRDNEQFF. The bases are TGTGCCAGCAGTTCGCGAACCCGGGACAGGGGGCAAAGGGACAATGAGCAGTTCTTC.